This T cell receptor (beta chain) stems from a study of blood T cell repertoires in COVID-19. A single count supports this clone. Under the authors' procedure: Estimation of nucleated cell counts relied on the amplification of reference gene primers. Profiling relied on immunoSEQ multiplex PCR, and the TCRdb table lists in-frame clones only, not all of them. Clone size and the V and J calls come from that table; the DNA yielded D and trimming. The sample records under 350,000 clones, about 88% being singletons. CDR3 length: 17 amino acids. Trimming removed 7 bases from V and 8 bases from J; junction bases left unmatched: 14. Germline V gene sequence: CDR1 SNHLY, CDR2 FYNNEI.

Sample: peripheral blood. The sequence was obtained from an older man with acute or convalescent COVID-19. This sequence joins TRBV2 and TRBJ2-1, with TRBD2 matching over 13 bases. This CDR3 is CASTIRTSGRSLDEQFF. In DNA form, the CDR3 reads TGTGCCAGCACCATTAGGACTAGCGGGAGATCTTTGGATGAGCAGTTCTTC. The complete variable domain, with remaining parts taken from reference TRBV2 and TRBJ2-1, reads EPEVTQTPSHQVTQMGQEVILRCVPISNHLYFYWYRQILGQKVEFLVSFYNNEISEKSEIFDDQFSVERPDGSNFTLKIRSTKLEDSAMYFCASTIRTSGRSLDEQFFGPGTRLTVL.